The rows below give T cell receptor beta chains drawn from one sample of a study of identical twins. TCRdb analysed the 5' RACE reads with MiXCR anew, one entry per CDR3 protein. Of some 690,000 distinct CDR3 sequences in the sample, 21% were seen once. The same sample was also used in a study of T cells expressing NK-cell markers.

Material for sequencing was PBMCs. These receptors originate from a woman aged 18-29 years in good health. The CDR3 runs from the conserved cysteine through the conserved F or W. The D gene is left open where the match is weak. Not all rows give a size; the values are once, few, many and, for expanded clones, a class.

d_gene	v_gene	j_gene	abundance	CDR3aa	CDR3nt
NA	TRBV27	TRBJ2-7	few	CASSFVHPSYEQYF	TGTGCCAGCAGTTTTGTCCACCCCTCCTACGAGCAGTACTTC
TRBD2	TRBV6-1	TRBJ2-7	few	CASSELAGGREQYF	TGTGCCAGCAGTGAGCTAGCGGGAGGGCGCGAGCAGTACTTC
NA	TRBV5-1	TRBJ2-3	many	CASSLARSNTDTQYF	TGCGCCAGCAGCTTGGCCCGTAGCAACACAGATACGCAGTATTTT
NA	TRBV20-1	TRBJ2-5	many	CSARGEFQETQYF	TGCAGTGCGAGGGGAGAGTTTCAAGAGACCCAGTACTTC
NA	TRBV5-1	TRBJ2-7	few	CASSLPAGRSEQYF	TGCGCCAGCAGCTTGCCCGCAGGGAGGTCGGAGCAGTACTTC
TRBD1	TRBV29-1	TRBJ1-1	NA	CSTLRQGDTEAFF	TGCAGCACTTTGAGACAGGGCGACACTGAAGCTTTCTTT
TRBD2	TRBV29-1	TRBJ2-3	NA	CSARTSGRNTDTQYF	TGCAGCGCCCGGACTAGCGGGAGGAACACAGATACGCAGTATTTT
NA	TRBV20-1	TRBJ2-3	few	CSALHRTDTQYF	TGCAGTGCTCTACACCGCACAGATACGCAGTATTTT
NA	TRBV7-2	TRBJ2-7	few	CASTPRVDSYEQYF	TGTGCCAGCACCCCACGGGTTGACTCCTACGAGCAGTACTTC
TRBD1	TRBV5-1	TRBJ2-7	few	CASSPDRDGTYEQYF	TGCGCCAGCAGTCCCGACAGGGACGGAACCTACGAGCAGTACTTC
NA	TRBV7-9	TRBJ2-7	NA	CASSFNPTVEQYF	TGTGCCAGCAGCTTTAATCCAACGGTCGAGCAGTACTTC
NA	TRBV5-1	TRBJ2-5	NA	CASSFGITGTEEETQYF	TGCGCCAGCAGCTTTGGGATCACCGGGACGGAAGAAGAGACCCAGTACTTC
NA	TRBV5-1	TRBJ2-2	few	CASSEYGAGELFF	TGCGCCAGCAGCGAATACGGGGCCGGGGAGCTGTTTTTT
NA	TRBV12-3/TRBV12-4	TRBJ2-1	few	CASTPGGSQDNEQFF	TGTGCCAGCACCCCTGGCGGGTCCCAGGACAATGAGCAGTTCTTC
TRBD1	TRBV4-2	TRBJ1-6	few	CASSVQGKAPPLHF	TGTGCCAGCAGCGTACAGGGGAAAGCCCCACCCCTCCACTTT
TRBD2	TRBV20-1	TRBJ2-2	once	CSARALTSGNTGELFF	TGCAGTGCTAGAGCCCTGACTAGCGGGAACACCGGGGAGCTGTTTTTT
TRBD1	TRBV29-1	TRBJ1-1	NA	CSLNRGNTEAFF	TGCAGCCTAAACAGGGGGAACACTGAAGCTTTCTTT
NA	TRBV3-1	TRBJ1-5	few	CASSQGQVTTNQPQHF	TGTGCCAGCAGCCAAGGTCAGGTGACAACCAATCAGCCCCAGCATTTT
TRBD2	TRBV7-2	TRBJ2-7	NA	CASSLPGLRYEQYF	TGTGCCAGCAGCTTGCCGGGACTAAGGTACGAGCAGTACTTC
NA	TRBV7-3	TRBJ2-6	NA	CASSRDPGANVLTF	TGTGCCAGCAGCAGGGACCCCGGGGCCAACGTCCTGACTTTC
TRBD1	TRBV9	TRBJ2-7	few	CASSVNPGQGYEQYF	TGTGCCAGCAGCGTGAACCCGGGACAGGGTTACGAGCAGTACTTC
NA	TRBV7-9	TRBJ2-7	few	CASSRQDPYEQYF	TGTGCCAGCAGCCGACAGGACCCCTACGAGCAGTACTTC
TRBD2	TRBV18	TRBJ2-3	NA	CASSPEGSGSGNTQYF	TGTGCCAGCTCACCAGAGGGTAGCGGGAGTGGAAATACGCAGTATTTT
TRBD1	TRBV5-1	TRBJ2-7	NA	CASSRRQGSSYEQYF	TGCGCCAGCAGCCGGAGACAGGGGAGCTCCTACGAGCAGTACTTC
NA	TRBV20-1	TRBJ2-2	NA	CSARPFTGELFF	TGCAGTGCTCGCCCGTTCACCGGGGAGCTGTTTTTT
NA	TRBV3-1	TRBJ2-1	NA	CASSQPWRSGGLYNEQFF	TGTGCCAGCAGCCAACCGTGGAGGAGTGGGGGGCTGTACAATGAGCAGTTCTTC
NA	TRBV6-5	TRBJ2-1	few	CASSYEVPYNEQFF	TGTGCCAGCAGTTACGAAGTTCCTTACAATGAGCAGTTCTTC
NA	TRBV29-1	TRBJ1-2	NA	CSVGDRTYGYTF	TGCAGCGTTGGCGATAGAACCTATGGCTACACCTTC
TRBD1	TRBV10-3	TRBJ1-1	many	CAISERGGGEAFF	TGTGCCATCAGTGAGAGAGGGGGCGGAGAAGCTTTCTTT
TRBD2	TRBV6-5	TRBJ2-3	NA	CASSYSVAGMSYTQYF	TGTGCCAGCAGTTACTCCGTAGCGGGGATGTCATATACGCAGTATTTT
TRBD2	TRBV12-3/TRBV12-4	TRBJ2-3	NA	CASSSQRGSTQYF	TGTGCCAGCAGCTCCCAGCGGGGCAGTACGCAGTATTTT
TRBD1	TRBV7-2	TRBJ2-5	few	CASSLRDRDPQYF	TGTGCCAGCAGCTTAAGGGACAGAGATCCCCAGTACTTC
TRBD1	TRBV6-5	TRBJ1-2	once	CASSYETGYGYTF	TGTGCCAGCAGTTACGAGACAGGGTATGGCTACACCTTC
TRBD2	TRBV6-5	TRBJ2-3	NA	CASSYASSTSGRIDTQYF	TGTGCCAGCAGCTACGCCTCGTCGACTAGCGGGAGGATAGATACGCAGTATTTT
NA	TRBV12-3/TRBV12-4	TRBJ1-1	NA	CASSFQGFNTEAFF	TGTGCCAGCAGTTTTCAGGGGTTTAACACTGAAGCTTTCTTT
NA	TRBV20-1	TRBJ2-5	few	CSAKGLQQETQYF	TGCAGTGCTAAGGGGCTGCAACAAGAGACCCAGTACTTC
TRBD1	TRBV20-1	TRBJ2-4	few	CSARTGVAKNIQYF	TGCAGTGCTAGGACAGGGGTAGCCAAAAACATTCAGTACTTC
NA	TRBV20-1	TRBJ2-1	few	CSARVLVGPSSYNEQFF	TGCAGTGCTAGGGTCCTAGTTGGGCCGAGCTCCTACAATGAGCAGTTCTTC
NA	TRBV10-3	TRBJ2-7	many	CAISGGSPYEQYF	TGTGCCATCAGTGGAGGATCCCCCTACGAGCAGTACTTC
NA	TRBV20-1	TRBJ2-7	NA	CSAGGGTSYEQYF	TGCAGTGCTGGGGGAGGAACCTCCTACGAGCAGTACTTC
NA	TRBV5-5	TRBJ1-2	many	CASSLALNYGYTF	TGTGCCAGCAGCTTGGCGCTTAACTATGGCTACACCTTC
NA	TRBV19	TRBJ2-1	NA	CASSRYPTGVLNEQFF	TGTGCCAGTAGTAGATATCCTACTGGTGTCCTCAATGAGCAGTTCTTC
TRBD2	TRBV20-1	TRBJ2-3	NA	CSARLAGGGRDTQYF	TGCAGTGCTAGACTAGCGGGAGGGGGTAGAGATACGCAGTATTTT
TRBD1	TRBV10-3	TRBJ2-7	few	CATSGTGTTEQYF	TGTGCCACCTCCGGGACAGGTACTACCGAGCAGTACTTC
NA	TRBV9	TRBJ2-2	few	CASSVRGNTGELFF	TGTGCCAGCAGCGTCAGGGGGAACACCGGGGAGCTGTTTTTT
NA	TRBV5-1	TRBJ2-5	NA	CASSLGRGTQYF	TGCGCCAGCAGCTTGGGTCGGGGGACCCAGTACTTC
TRBD1	TRBV7-6	TRBJ2-7	NA	CASSQLGTGKYEQYF	TGTGCCAGCAGTCAACTCGGGACAGGGAAGTACGAGCAGTACTTC
TRBD1	TRBV12-5	TRBJ1-2	many	CTSGPGQYYGYTF	TGTACTAGTGGCCCGGGACAGTACTATGGCTACACCTTC
NA	TRBV6-4	TRBJ1-4	many	CASSPGGFRVGSLNEKLFF	TGTGCCAGCAGCCCCGGGGGATTTCGTGTGGGGAGCCTTAATGAAAAACTGTTTTTT
NA	TRBV2	TRBJ2-3	many	CASITGFSDTQYF	TGTGCCAGCATAACAGGGTTCTCAGATACGCAGTATTTT
NA	TRBV6-2/TRBV6-3	TRBJ2-5	NA	CASSYGGAQETQYF	TGTGCCAGCAGTTACGGTGGGGCCCAAGAGACCCAGTACTTC
NA	TRBV7-2	TRBJ2-2	many	CASSFFGTGELFF	TGTGCCAGCAGCTTTTTCGGGACCGGGGAGCTGTTTTTT
TRBD2	TRBV7-8	TRBJ2-7	NA	CASSLSTGGREQYF	TGTGCCAGCAGCTTATCGACGGGGGGGCGCGAGCAGTACTTC